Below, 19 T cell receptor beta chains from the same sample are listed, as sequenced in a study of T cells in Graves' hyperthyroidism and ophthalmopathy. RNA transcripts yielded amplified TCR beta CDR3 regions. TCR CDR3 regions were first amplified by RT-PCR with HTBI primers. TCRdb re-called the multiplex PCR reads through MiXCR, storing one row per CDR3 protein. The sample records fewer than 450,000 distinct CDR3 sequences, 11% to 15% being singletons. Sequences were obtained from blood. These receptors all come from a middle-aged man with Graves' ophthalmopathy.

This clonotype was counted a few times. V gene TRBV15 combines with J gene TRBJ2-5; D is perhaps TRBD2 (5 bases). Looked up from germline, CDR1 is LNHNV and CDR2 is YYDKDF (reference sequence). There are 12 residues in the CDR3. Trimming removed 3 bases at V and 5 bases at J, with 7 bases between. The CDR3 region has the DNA TGTGCCACCAGCAGGCAGCGGGAGACCCAGTACTTC. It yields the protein CATSRQRETQYF.

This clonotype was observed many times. The CDR3 loop is CAWTRLAGGYEQYF. CDR3 DNA sequence: TGTGCCTGGACCCGACTAGCGGGAGGATACGAGCAGTACTTC. V gene TRBV30 combines with J gene TRBJ2-7, with TRBD2 identical over 13 bases. The germline V gene has CDR1 GTSNPN and CDR2 SVGIG (reference sequence). The CDR3 has 14 residues. Trimming at V came to 4 bases and at J to 4 bases, leaving 4 bases not matched to a gene.

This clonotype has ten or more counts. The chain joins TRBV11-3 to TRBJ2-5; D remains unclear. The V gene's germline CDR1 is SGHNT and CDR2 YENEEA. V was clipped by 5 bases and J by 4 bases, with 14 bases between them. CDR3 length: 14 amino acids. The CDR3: CASSPTRSGETQYF. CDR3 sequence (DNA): TGTGCCAGCAGCCCGACCCGAAGTGGAGAGACCCAGTACTTC.

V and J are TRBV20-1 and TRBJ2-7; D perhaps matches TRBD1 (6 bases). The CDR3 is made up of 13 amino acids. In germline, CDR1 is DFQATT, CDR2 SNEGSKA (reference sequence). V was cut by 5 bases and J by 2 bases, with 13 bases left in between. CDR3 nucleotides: TGCAGTGCTCTACAAGACAGGACCTACGAGCAGTACTTC. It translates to CSALQDRTYEQYF.

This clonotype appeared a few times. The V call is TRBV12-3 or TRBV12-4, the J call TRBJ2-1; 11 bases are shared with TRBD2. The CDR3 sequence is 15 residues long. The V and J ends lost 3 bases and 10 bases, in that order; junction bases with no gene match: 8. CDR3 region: CASSFTSGSGPEQFF. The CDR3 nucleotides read TGTGCCAGCAGTTTCACTAGCGGGAGCGGTCCCGAGCAGTTCTTC.

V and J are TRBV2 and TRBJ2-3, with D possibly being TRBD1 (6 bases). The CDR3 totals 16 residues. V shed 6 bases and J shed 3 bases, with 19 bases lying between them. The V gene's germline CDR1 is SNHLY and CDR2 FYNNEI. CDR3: CASRVQRGSATDTQYF. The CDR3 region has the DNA TGTGCCAGCAGGGTCCAGAGGGGGAGCGCTACAGATACGCAGTATTTT.

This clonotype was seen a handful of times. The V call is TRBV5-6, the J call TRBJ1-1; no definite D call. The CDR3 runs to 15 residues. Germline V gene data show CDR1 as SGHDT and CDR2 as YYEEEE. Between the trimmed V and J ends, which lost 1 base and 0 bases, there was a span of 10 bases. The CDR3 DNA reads TGTGCCAGCAGCTTGCGGGGATACTTGAACACTGAAGCTTTCTTT. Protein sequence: CASSLRGYLNTEAFF. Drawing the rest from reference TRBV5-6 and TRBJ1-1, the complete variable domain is DAGVTQSPTHLIKTRGQQVTLRCSPKSGHDTVSWYQQALGQGPQFIFQYYEEEERQRGNFPDRFSGHQFPNYSSELNVNALLLGDSALYLCASSLRGYLNTEAFFGQGTRLTVV.

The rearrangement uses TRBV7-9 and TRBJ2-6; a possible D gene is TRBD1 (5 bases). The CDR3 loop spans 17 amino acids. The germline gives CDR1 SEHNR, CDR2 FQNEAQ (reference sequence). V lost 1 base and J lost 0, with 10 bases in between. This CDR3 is CASSLGPRASGANVLTF. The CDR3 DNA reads TGTGCCAGCAGCTTAGGCCCCAGGGCCTCTGGGGCCAACGTCCTGACTTTC. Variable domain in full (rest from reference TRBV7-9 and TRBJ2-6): DTGVSQNPRHKITKRGQNVTFRCDPISEHNRLYWYRQTLGQGPEFLTYFQNEAQLEKSRLLSDRFSAERPKGSFSTLEIQRTEQGDSAMYLCASSLGPRASGANVLTFGAGSRLTVL.

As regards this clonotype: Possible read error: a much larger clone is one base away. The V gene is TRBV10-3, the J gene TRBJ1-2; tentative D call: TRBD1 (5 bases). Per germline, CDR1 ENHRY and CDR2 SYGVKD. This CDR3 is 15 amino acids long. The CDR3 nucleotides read TGTGCCATCAGCATTGGGACCGACCATAACTGTGGCTACACCTTC. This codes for CAISIGTDHNCGYTF.

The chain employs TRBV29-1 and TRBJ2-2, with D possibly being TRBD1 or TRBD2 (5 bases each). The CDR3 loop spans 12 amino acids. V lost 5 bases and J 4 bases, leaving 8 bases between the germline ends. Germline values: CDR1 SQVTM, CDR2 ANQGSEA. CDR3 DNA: TGCAGCGTTTGGGACGGCACCGGGGAGCTGTTTTTT. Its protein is CSVWDGTGELFF.

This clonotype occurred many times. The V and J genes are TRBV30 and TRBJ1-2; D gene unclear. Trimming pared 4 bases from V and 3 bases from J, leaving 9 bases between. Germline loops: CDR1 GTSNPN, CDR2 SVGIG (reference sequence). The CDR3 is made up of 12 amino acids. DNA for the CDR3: TGTGCCTGGACCCGTGACCACTATGGCTACACCTTC. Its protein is CAWTRDHYGYTF.

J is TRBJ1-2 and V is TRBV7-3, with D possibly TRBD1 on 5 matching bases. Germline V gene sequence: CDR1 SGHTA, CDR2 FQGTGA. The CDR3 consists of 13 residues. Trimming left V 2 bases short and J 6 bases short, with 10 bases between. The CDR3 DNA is TGTGCCAGCAGCTTAGAGTTGGGGCATGGCTACACCTTC. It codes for CASSLELGHGYTF.

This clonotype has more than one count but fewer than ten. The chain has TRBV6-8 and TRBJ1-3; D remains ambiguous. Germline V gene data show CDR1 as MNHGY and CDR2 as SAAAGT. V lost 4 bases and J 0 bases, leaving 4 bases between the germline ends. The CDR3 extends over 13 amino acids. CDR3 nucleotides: TGTGCCAGCAGTTTCAACTCTGGAAACACCATATATTTT. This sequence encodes CASSFNSGNTIYF.

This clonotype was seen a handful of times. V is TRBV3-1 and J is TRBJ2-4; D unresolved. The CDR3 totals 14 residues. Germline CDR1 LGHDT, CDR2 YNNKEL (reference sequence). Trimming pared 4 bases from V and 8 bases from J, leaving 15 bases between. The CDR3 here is CASSREESRDIQYF. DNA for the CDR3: TGTGCCAGCAGCCGTGAGGAAAGCCGAGACATTCAGTACTTC.

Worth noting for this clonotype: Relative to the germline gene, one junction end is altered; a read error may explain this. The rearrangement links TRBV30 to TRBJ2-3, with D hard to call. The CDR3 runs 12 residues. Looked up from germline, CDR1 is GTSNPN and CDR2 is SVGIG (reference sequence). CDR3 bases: TGTGTCTGGAGTGTTGGCTCAGATACGCAGTATTTT. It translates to CVWSVGSDTQYF.

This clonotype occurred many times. The CDR3 here is CASSLDPTSYEQYF. In DNA form, the CDR3 reads TGTGCCAGCAGCTTAGATCCAACCTCCTACGAGCAGTACTTC. V is TRBV11-3 and J is TRBJ2-7; D is ambiguous. This CDR3 has 14 residues. Trimming stripped 0 bases from V and 0 bases from J, with 6 bases between. In germline, CDR1 is SGHNT, CDR2 YENEEA.

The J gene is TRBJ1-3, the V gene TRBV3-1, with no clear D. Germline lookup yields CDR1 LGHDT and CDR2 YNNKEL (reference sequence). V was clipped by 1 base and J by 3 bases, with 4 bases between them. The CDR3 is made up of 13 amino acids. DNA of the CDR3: TGTGCCAGCAGCCAAGGGGGTGGAAACACCATATATTTT. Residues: CASSQGGGNTIYF.

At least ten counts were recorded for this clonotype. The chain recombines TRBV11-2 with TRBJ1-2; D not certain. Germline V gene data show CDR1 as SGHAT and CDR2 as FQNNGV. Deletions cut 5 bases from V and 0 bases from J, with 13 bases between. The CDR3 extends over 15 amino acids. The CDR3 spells CASSPWPAANYGYTF. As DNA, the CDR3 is TGTGCCAGCAGCCCATGGCCAGCAGCTAACTATGGCTACACCTTC.

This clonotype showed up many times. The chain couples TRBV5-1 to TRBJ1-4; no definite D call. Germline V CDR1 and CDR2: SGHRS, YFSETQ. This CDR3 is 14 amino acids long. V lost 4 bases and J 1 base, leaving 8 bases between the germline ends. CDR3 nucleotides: TGCGCCAGCAGCCCGACGGTAACTAATGAAAAACTGTTTTTT. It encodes CASSPTVTNEKLFF.